This record looks at one T cell receptor beta chain sequence and its context. This clone was seen a handful of times. The clone's antigen remains unknown. Base quality data are lacking; no much larger clone is found one base away. The germline V gene sets CDR1 to MGHRA and CDR2 to YSYEKL. Inclusive of the bounding cysteine and phenylalanine, the CDR3 is 16 residues long. The retained sequence is limited to the CDR3, 48 bases, with the frame set at the first base. V and J are trimmed by 4 bases and 4 bases, and the gene matches miss 8 bases of the junction. The data originate from a study of blood T cell repertoires in COVID-19 (dated by TCRdb to 2018 to 2020). General notes on the study: Samples covering the acute and convalescent phases of COVID-19 were provided by collaborators in the United States, Italy and Spain. The samples were drawn from two sources: the first 160 participants of the ongoing ImmuneRACE study, and about 1,300 subjects contributed by 6 global collaborators. Where available, HLA class I and class II types were obtained from metadata supplied by the sample provider rather than from assay-based typing. Deeply sampled blood TCRbeta repertoires from subjects exposed to, actively infected with, or recovered from COVID-19 were included in the dataset. The repertoires were made available in a free public database intended to serve as a resource for research on the immune response to SARS-CoV-2. Nearly every sample came with metadata listing a de-identified subject ID, COVID-19 status, age in years and sex. The material from the prospective study consisted of cDNA or gDNA derived from T cells, B-cell-depleted T cells, or PBMCs. Findings and caveats that apply to the study as a whole: How much clinical and demographic metadata was included differed by source and by participant, and the metadata was provided uncurated.

The immunoSEQ Assay, a bias-controlled multiplex PCR, was used to amplify TCRbeta CDR3 regions from genomic DNA. For the original study's pipeline: The number of nucleated cells in each sample was estimated from the amplification of reference gene primers within the assay. Sequence reads were collapsed and filtered to measure the absolute abundance of every unique TCRbeta CDR3 rearrangement. For each sample, productive Simpson clonality was calculated as the square root of Simpson's diversity index across productive rearrangements. Here the immuneACCESS table is served through TCRdb, limited to in-frame sequences with V and J called. Missing clones are a known gap in these copies; in checked studies unresolved V genes cover under half, and the rest lacks a known reason. V and J calls and clone size follow that table, whereas D and trimming were derived from the DNA. This sample gives 250,000 or so clones in total; about 91% of them show up just once. Jointly, the top ten make up roughly 6% of the sample.

One collaborating source in Seattle enrolled patients while the patients were actively infected and followed the patients over time throughout the course of disease. Whole blood was collected in K2EDTA tubes by collaborating institutions according to the institutions' own protocols. For TCRbeta analysis, collaborators shipped samples in one of three forms: frozen whole blood, isolated PBMCs, or DNA extracted from either of those sample types. The sample was peripheral blood. The sequence was obtained from a woman in her twenties or thirties with COVID-19, enrolled during active disease. Recombination linked TRBV4-1 to TRBJ2-2, and 8 bases in between align with TRBD2. The DNA is TGCGCCAGCAGCCCATCGGGAGGGGTTGGCACCGGGGAGCTGTTTTTT. Its product reads: CASSPSGGVGTGELFF.